This T cell receptor (beta chain) comes out of a study of blood T cell repertoires in COVID-19. Looking at the study overall: Both acute and convalescent COVID-19 samples were obtained from the United States, Italy and Spain.

Original processing methods: Estimation of nucleated cell counts was performed using reference gene primer amplification. TCRdb's table, derived via immunoSEQ multiplex PCR, lists solely in-frame clones and lacks some. Clone size and the V and J calls come from that table; the DNA yielded D and trimming. The data hold approximately 240,000 clones, with about four fifths observed a single time. V lost 6 bases to trimming and J lost 5 bases, with 10 bases between them. Germline lookup yields CDR1 MNHNY and CDR2 SVGAGI (reference sequence). CDR3 length: 12 residues. V and J are TRBV6-6 and TRBJ1-2; no firm D call. The sequencing sample was made of peripheral blood. This TCR derives from a man in his forties or fifties with acute or convalescent COVID-19. CDR3 nucleotides: TGTGCCAGCAGCCTCGACAAGTATGGCTACACCTTC. It specifies CASSLDKYGYTF.